These 12 T cell receptor beta chains came from one sample sequenced in a study of T cells in localized non-small cell lung cancer. Measured with immunoSEQ multiplex PCR; TCRdb has only the in-frame clones, and not every one. The table lists 50,000 to 60,000 clones, about three quarters of them singletons. Material: PBMCs, obtained before any cancer treatment. These receptors were obtained from a woman aged 40-69 years with stage II lung adenocarcinoma.

This chain connects TRBV5-6 to TRBJ1-4; 7 bases agree with TRBD1. The germline V gene encodes CDR1 SGHDT and CDR2 YYEEEE. The CDR3 covers 15 residues. V was pared by 3 bases and J by 5 bases, with 7 bases of the junction left unmatched. CDR3 in amino acids: CASSSGQALNEKLFF. The CDR3 DNA follows: TGTGCCAGCAGCTCCGGACAGGCCTTAAATGAAAAACTGTTTTTT. Filled out from reference TRBV5-6 and TRBJ1-4, the complete variable domain reads DAGVTQSPTHLIKTRGQQVTLRCSPKSGHDTVSWYQQALGQGPQFIFQYYEEEERQRGNFPDRFSGHQFPNYSSELNVNALLLGDSALYLCASSSGQALNEKLFFGSGTQLSVL.

DNA for the CDR3: TGTGCCAGCAGCTCGCGAGGGACAGGGGACGAGCAGTACTTC. It yields the protein CASSSRGTGDEQYF. The rearrangement uses TRBV11-1 and TRBJ2-7; 10 bases line up with TRBD1. After removal of 4 bases from V and 5 bases from J, the junction contained 5 bases not matched to a gene. The length of the CDR3 is 14 residues. The germline V gene encodes CDR1 SGHAT and CDR2 FQDESV (reference sequence).

This chain uses TRBV19 with TRBJ1-1; the D is unclear. The CDR3 totals 12 residues. CDR1 is LNHDA and CDR2 is SQIVND in the germline V gene (reference sequence). V dropped 7 bases and J dropped 1 base, with 7 bases sitting between them. CDR3 DNA: TGTGCCAGTACCCTCAGGAACACTGAAGCTTTCTTT. It specifies CASTLRNTEAFF. The entire variable domain, with the rest obtained from reference TRBV19 and TRBJ1-1, is as follows: DGGITQSPKYLFRKEGQNVTLSCEQNLNHDAMYWYRQDPGQGLRLIYYSQIVNDFQKGDIAEGYSVSREKKESFPLTVTSAQKNPTAFYLCASTLRNTEAFFGQGTRLTVV.

Judged by abundance, this clone is medium-sized. The gene calls are TRBV6-1 and TRBJ1-5, with D unclear. There are 14 residues in the CDR3. Germline CDR1 and CDR2: MNHNS and SASEGT. V was cut by 2 bases and J by 4 bases, with 9 bases left in between. This CDR3 is CASSENLENQPQHF. The CDR3 DNA follows: TGTGCCAGCAGTGAAAACCTGGAAAATCAGCCCCAGCATTTT.

The V gene is TRBV7-6, the J gene TRBJ1-1, with unresolved D. This CDR3 is built from 13 residues. The germline gives CDR1 SGHVS, CDR2 FNYEAQ. V was shortened by 5 bases and J by 4 bases, with 11 bases between the two germline ends. For the CDR3, the DNA is TGTGCCAGCAGCGCGGGCAGGAGCACTGAAGCTTTCTTT. As protein: CASSAGRSTEAFF. The complete variable domain, with remaining parts taken from reference TRBV7-6 and TRBJ1-1, reads GAGVSQSPRYKVTKRGQDVALRCDPISGHVSLYWYRQALGQGPEFLTYFNYEAQQDKSGLPNDRFSAERPEGSISTLTIQRTEQRDSAMYRCASSAGRSTEAFFGQGTRLTVV.

This chain joins TRBV5-1 and TRBJ2-7, with D perhaps TRBD1 (6 bases). The CDR3 runs to 15 residues. Trimming shortened V by 0 bases and J by 3 bases, and 13 bases separated the two germline ends. Germline V lookup: CDR1 SGHRS, CDR2 YFSETQ. The CDR3 spells CASSLGTVPLYEQYF. CDR3 DNA sequence: TGCGCCAGCAGCTTGGGGACAGTTCCCCTCTACGAGCAGTACTTC.

This sequence joins TRBV28 and TRBJ1-1; no firm D call. Deletions cut 5 bases from V and 9 bases from J, with 13 bases between. Looked up from germline, CDR1 is MDHEN and CDR2 is SYDVKM. This CDR3 spans 12 amino acids. The CDR3 spells CASSEVGLKAFF. The CDR3 DNA sequence: TGTGCCAGCAGTGAGGTTGGCTTAAAAGCTTTCTTT. Complete variable domain (other parts from reference TRBV28 and TRBJ1-1): DVKVTQSSRYLVKRTGEKVFLECVQDMDHENMFWYRQDPGLGLRLIYFSYDVKMKEKGDIPEGYSVSREKKERFSLILESASTNQTSMYLCASSEVGLKAFFGQGTRLTVV.

The V gene is TRBV7-3, the J gene TRBJ2-7, with D perhaps matching TRBD1 or TRBD2 (5 bases each). CDR1 SGHTA and CDR2 FQGTGA come from the germline V gene. The CDR3 runs to 13 residues. The V and J ends lost 4 bases and 6 bases respectively, with 13 bases between them. The CDR3 sequence is CASSWDPSSEQYF. CDR3 DNA sequence: TGTGCCAGCAGCTGGGACCCTTCGAGCGAGCAGTACTTC.

The J gene is TRBJ1-1, the V gene TRBV29-1; TRBD1 might be the D (5 bases). V lost 6 bases and J lost 5, with 13 bases in between. The CDR3 covers 12 residues. CDR1 and CDR2 (germline): SQVTM, ANQGSEA. CDR3: CSVKRQQTEAFF. CDR3 in DNA: TGCAGCGTAAAAAGACAGCAGACTGAAGCTTTCTTT.

The V call is TRBV15, the J call TRBJ1-6; the D is unclear. Germline CDR1 reads LNHNV; CDR2 reads YYDKDF (reference sequence). There are 14 residues in the CDR3. V lost 1 base and J lost 5, with 6 bases in between. This CDR3 is CATSRGEDNSPLHF. The CDR3 DNA sequence: TGTGCCACCAGCAGAGGGGAGGATAATTCACCCCTCCACTTT.

The chain is built from TRBV5-1 and TRBJ2-1; no clear D. This CDR3 comprises 15 residues. CDR1 and CDR2 (germline): SGHRS, YFSETQ. V lost 0 bases and J lost 2, with 9 bases in between. CDR3 in DNA: TGCGCCAGCAGCTTGGCGAGACAAACCTACAATGAGCAGTTCTTC. It translates to CASSLARQTYNEQFF.

The chain links TRBV2 to TRBJ2-5; 7 nucleotides agree with TRBD1. Germline CDR1 is SNHLY and CDR2 is FYNNEI. With V trimmed by 3 bases and J by 1 base, 5 bases remained unmatched. CDR3 size: 15 residues. For the CDR3, the DNA is TGTGCCAGCAGTGATAGGACAGGACCCCAAGAGACCCAGTACTTC. It codes for CASSDRTGPQETQYF.